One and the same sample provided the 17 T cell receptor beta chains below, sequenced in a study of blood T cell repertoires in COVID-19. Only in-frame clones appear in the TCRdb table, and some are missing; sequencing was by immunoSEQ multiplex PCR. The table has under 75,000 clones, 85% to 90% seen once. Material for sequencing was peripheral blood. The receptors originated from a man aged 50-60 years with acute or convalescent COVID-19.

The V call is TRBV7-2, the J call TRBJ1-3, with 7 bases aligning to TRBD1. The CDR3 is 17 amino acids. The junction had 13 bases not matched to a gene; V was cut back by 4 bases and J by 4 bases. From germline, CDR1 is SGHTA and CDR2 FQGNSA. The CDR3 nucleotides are TGTGCCAGCAGCTCCAGACAGGGTTTGGGGCTGGGAAACACCATATATTTT. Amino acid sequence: CASSSRQGLGLGNTIYF.

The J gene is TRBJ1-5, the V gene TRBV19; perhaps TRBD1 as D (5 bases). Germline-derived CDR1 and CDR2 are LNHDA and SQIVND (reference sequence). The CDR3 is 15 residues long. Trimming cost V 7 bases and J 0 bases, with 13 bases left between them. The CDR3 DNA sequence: TGTGCCAGTACCGTGACAGCTTATAGCAATCAGCCCCAGCATTTT. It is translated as CASTVTAYSNQPQHF. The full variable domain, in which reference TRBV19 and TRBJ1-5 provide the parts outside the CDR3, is DGGITQSPKYLFRKEGQNVTLSCEQNLNHDAMYWYRQDPGQGLRLIYYSQIVNDFQKGDIAEGYSVSREKKESFPLTVTSAQKNPTAFYLCASTVTAYSNQPQHFGDGTRLSIL.

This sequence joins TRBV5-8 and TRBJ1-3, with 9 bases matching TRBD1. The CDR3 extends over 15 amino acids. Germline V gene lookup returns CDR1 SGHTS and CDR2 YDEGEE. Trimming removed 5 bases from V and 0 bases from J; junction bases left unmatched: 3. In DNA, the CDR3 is TGTGCCAGCAGGACAGGGGGAGCCTCTGGAAACACCATATATTTT. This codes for CASRTGGASGNTIYF.

As DNA, the CDR3 is TGCGCCAGCAGCTTGGGTCCTGAGGGGGCTGGAGAAAAACTGTTTTTT. It yields the protein CASSLGPEGAGEKLFF. V gene TRBV5-1 combines with J gene TRBJ1-4; TRBD1 aligns across 7 bases. The V segment lost 0 bases and the J segment 8 bases; nucleotides outside the gene matches: 10. The CDR3 covers 16 residues. Germline lookup yields CDR1 SGHRS and CDR2 YFSETQ.

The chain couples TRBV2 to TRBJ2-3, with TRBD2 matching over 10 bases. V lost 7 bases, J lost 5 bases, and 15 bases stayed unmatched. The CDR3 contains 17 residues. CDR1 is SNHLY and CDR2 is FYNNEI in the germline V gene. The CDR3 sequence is CASIKLAGDAGGDTQYF. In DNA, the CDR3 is TGTGCCAGCATCAAGCTAGCGGGAGATGCAGGGGGAGATACGCAGTATTTT.

The CDR3 region is CASSSPGTSGSYNEQFF. The CDR3 DNA is TGCGCCAGCAGCTCCCCCGGAACTAGCGGCAGCTACAATGAGCAGTTCTTC. The rearrangement links TRBV4-1 to TRBJ2-1; the match to TRBD2 covers 8 bases. V shed 5 bases and J 3 bases; nucleotides not matched to a gene: 12. This CDR3 spans 17 amino acids. The V gene's germline CDR1 is MGHRA and CDR2 YSYEKL.

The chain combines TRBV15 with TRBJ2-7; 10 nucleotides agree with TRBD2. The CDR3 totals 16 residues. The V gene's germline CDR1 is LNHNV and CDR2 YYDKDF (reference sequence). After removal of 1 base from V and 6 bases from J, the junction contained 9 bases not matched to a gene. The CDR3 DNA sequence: TGTGCCACCAGCAGAGGGTCTCCTAGCGGGAGTGGCGAGCAGTACTTC. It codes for CATSRGSPSGSGEQYF. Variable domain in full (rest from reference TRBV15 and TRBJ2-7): DAMVIQNPRYQVTQFGKPVTLSCSQTLNHNVMYWYQQKSSQAPKLLFHYYDKDFNNEADTPDNFQSRRPNTSFCFLDIRSPGLGDTAMYLCATSRGSPSGSGEQYFGPGTRLTVT.

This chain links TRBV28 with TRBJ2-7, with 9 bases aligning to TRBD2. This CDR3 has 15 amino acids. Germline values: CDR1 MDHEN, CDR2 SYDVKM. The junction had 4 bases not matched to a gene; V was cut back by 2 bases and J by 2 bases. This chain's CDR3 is CASSLTSGGTYEQYF. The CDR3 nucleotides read TGTGCCAGCAGTTTAACAAGCGGGGGGACCTACGAGCAGTACTTC.

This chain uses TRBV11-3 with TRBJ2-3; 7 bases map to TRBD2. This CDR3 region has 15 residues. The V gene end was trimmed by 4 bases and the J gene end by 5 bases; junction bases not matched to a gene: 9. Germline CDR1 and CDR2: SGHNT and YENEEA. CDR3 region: CASSSEGGREDTQYF. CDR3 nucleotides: TGTGCCAGCAGCTCAGAGGGTGGGAGGGAAGATACGCAGTATTTT.

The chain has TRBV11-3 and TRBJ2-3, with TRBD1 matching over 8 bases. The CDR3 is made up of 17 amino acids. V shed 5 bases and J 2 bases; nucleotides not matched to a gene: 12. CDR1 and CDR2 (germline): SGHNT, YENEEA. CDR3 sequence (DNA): TGTGCCAGCAGCCTCCCGTGGGACAGGTTAAACACAGATACGCAGTATTTT. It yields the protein CASSLPWDRLNTDTQYF.

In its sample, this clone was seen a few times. The DNA for the CDR3 is TGTGCCAGCACCGCCGCGGCCGGGAGTAGCAATCAGCCCCAGCATTTT. As protein: CASTAAAGSSNQPQHF. The rearrangement uses TRBV28 and TRBJ1-5; D is undetermined. The ends were cut back, 7 bases at V and 0 bases at J, with 16 bases in the middle. Germline V gives CDR1 MDHEN, CDR2 SYDVKM. The CDR3 is made up of 16 amino acids.

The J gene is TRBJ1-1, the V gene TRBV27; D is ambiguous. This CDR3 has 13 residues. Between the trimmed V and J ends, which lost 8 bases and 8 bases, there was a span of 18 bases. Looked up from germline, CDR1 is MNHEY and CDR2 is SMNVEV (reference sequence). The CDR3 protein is CASLTQIGREAFF. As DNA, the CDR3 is TGTGCCAGCCTCACGCAAATAGGCAGGGAAGCTTTCTTT.

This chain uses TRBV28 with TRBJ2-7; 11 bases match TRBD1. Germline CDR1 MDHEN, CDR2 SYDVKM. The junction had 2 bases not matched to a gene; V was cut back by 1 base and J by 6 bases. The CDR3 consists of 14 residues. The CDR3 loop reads CASSLSGTGGEQYF. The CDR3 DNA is TGTGCCAGCAGTTTATCCGGGACAGGGGGCGAGCAGTACTTC. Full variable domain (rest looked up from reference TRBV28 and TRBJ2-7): DVKVTQSSRYLVKRTGEKVFLECVQDMDHENMFWYRQDPGLGLRLIYFSYDVKMKEKGDIPEGYSVSREKKERFSLILESASTNQTSMYLCASSLSGTGGEQYFGPGTRLTVT.

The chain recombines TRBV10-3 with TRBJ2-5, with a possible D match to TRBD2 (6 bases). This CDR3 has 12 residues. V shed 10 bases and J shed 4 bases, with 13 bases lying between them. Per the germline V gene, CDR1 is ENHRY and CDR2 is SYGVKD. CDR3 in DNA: TGTGCCACGACGGGAGTGGGAGAGACCCAGTACTTC. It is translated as CATTGVGETQYF.

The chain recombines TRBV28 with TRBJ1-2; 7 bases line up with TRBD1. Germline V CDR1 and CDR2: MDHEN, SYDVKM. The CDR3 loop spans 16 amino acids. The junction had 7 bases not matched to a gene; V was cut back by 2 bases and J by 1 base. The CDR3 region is CASSLEGTAINYGYTF. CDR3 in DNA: TGTGCCAGCAGTTTAGAGGGGACAGCGATTAACTATGGCTACACCTTC.

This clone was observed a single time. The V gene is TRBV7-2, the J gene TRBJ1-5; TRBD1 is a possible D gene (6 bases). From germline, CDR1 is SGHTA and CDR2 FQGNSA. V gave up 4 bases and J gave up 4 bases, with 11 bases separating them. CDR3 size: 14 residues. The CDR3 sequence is CASSSGQPNQPQHF. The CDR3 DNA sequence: TGTGCCAGCAGCTCTGGACAGCCAAATCAGCCCCAGCATTTT. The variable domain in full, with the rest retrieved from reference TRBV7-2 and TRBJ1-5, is GAGVSQSPSNKVTEKGKDVELRCDPISGHTALYWYRQSLGQGLEFLIYFQGNSAPDKSGLPSDRFSAERTGGSVSTLTIQRTQQEDSAVYLCASSSGQPNQPQHFGDGTRLSIL.

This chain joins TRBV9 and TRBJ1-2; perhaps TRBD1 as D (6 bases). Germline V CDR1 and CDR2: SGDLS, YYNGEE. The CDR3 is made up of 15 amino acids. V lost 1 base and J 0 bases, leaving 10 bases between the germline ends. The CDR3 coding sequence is TGTGCCAGCAGCGTATCCACAGGGACTAACTATGGCTACACCTTC. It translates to CASSVSTGTNYGYTF.